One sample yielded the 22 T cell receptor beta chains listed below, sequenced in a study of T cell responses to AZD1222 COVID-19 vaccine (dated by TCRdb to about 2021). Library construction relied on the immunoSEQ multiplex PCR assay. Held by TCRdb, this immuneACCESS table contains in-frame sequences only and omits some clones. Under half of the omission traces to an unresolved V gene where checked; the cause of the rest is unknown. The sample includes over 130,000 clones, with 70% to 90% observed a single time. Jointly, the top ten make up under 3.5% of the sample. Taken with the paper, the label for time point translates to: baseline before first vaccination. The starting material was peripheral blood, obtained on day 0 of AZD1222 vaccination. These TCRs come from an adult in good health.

The CDR3 reads CASSPKLQSSGNTIYF. CDR3 DNA: TGTGCCAGCAGCCCAAAACTACAGTCCTCTGGAAACACCATATATTTT. The V and J genes are TRBV7-6 and TRBJ1-3; D unresolved. Germline lookup yields CDR1 SGHVS and CDR2 FNYEAQ. V was trimmed by 5 bases and J by 0 bases, leaving 14 bases between them. This CDR3 has 16 residues.

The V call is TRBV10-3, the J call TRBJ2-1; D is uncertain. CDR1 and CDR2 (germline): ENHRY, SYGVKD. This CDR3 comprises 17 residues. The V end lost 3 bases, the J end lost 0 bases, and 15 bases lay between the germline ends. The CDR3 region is CAISDGLYGFSYNEQFF. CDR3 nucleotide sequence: TGTGCCATCAGTGATGGTCTATACGGATTCTCCTACAATGAGCAGTTCTTC.

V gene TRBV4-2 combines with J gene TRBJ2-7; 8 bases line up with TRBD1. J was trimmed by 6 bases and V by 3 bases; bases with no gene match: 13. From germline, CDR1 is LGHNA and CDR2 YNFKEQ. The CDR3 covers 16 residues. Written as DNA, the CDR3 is TGTGCCAGCAGCCAGAGCAGACAGGGGACGTGGGGCGAGCAGTACTTC. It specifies CASSQSRQGTWGEQYF.

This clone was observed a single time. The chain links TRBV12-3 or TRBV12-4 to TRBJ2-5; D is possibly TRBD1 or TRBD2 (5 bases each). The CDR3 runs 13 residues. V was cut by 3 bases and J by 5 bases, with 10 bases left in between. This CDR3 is CASSLAGTETQYF. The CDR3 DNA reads TGTGCCAGCAGTTTGGCAGGGACGGAGACCCAGTACTTC.

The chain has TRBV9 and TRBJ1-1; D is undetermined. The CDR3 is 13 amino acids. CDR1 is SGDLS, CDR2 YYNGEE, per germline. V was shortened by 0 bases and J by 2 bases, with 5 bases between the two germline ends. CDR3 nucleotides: TGTGCCAGCAGCGTAGTATCAAACACTGAAGCTTTCTTT. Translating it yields CASSVVSNTEAFF.

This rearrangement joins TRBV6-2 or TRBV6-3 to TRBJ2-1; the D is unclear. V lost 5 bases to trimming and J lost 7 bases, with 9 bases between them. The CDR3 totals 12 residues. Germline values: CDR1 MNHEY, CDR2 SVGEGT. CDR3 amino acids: CASSLSVNEQFF. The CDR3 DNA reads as TGTGCCAGCAGTCTCTCCGTTAATGAGCAGTTCTTC.

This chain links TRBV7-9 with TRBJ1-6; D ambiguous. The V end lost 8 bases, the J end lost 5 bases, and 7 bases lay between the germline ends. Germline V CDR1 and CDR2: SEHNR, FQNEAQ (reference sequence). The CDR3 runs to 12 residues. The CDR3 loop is CASGGDNSPLHF. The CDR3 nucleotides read TGTGCCAGCGGCGGCGATAATTCACCCCTCCACTTT.

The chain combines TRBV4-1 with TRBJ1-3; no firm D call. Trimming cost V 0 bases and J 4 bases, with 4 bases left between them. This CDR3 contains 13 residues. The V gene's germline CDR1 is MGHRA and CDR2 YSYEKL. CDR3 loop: CASSQDDGNTIYF. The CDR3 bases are TGCGCCAGCAGCCAAGACGACGGAAACACCATATATTTT.

The CDR3 DNA sequence: TGTGCCAGCAGTTCTTACTTGGTTGGACTCCTAAGCTCCTACAATGAGCAGTTCTTC. It is translated as CASSSYLVGLLSSYNEQFF. This sequence joins TRBV27 and TRBJ2-1, with a tentative D call TRBD2 (5 bases). With 4 bases removed from V and 0 bases from J, the gap between germline ends came to 22 bases. Looked up from germline, CDR1 is MNHEY and CDR2 is SMNVEV (reference sequence). The CDR3 is made up of 19 amino acids.

The CDR3 DNA sequence: TGCACCAGCAGCTGGACTAGCGGGAGTTCCTCCTACAATGAGCAGTTCTTC. It specifies CTSSWTSGSSSYNEQFF. The rearrangement uses TRBV1 and TRBJ2-1; TRBD2 is the table's D call, not checked against the DNA. TRBV1 is recorded as a pseudogene. The CDR3 has 17 amino acids.

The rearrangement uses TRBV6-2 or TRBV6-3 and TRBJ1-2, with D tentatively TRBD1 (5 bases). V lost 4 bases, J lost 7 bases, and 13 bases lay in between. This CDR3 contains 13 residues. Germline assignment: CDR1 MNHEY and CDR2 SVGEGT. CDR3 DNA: TGTGCCAGCAGTTCACAAGCCGACAGTGGCTACACCTTC. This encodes CASSSQADSGYTF.

The CDR3 region has the DNA TGTGCCAGCAGCCGGGAGTTTAGGCCACACAGGTCTTTCTTT. Amino acid sequence: CASSREFRPHRSFF. The rearrangement uses TRBV14 and TRBJ1-1; D might be TRBD1 (5 bases). The length of the CDR3 is 14 residues. Per the germline V gene, CDR1 is SGHDN and CDR2 is FVKESK. Trimming pared 4 bases from V and 12 bases from J, leaving 21 bases between. Based on the CDR3 plus reference TRBV14 and TRBJ1-1, the full variable domain is EAGVTQFPSHSVIEKGQTVTLRCDPISGHDNLYWYRRVMGKEIKFLLHFVKESKQDESGMPNNRFLAERTGGTYSTLKVQPAELEDSGVYFCASSREFRPHRSFFGQGTRLTVV.

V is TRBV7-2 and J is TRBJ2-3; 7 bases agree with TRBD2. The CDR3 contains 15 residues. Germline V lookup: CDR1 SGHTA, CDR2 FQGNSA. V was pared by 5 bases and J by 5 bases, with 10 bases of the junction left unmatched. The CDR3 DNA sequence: TGTGCCAGCAGCCTGAGGGGAGGGGCCTTAGATACGCAGTATTTT. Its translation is CASSLRGGALDTQYF. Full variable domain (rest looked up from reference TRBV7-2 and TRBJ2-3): GAGVSQSPSNKVTEKGKDVELRCDPISGHTALYWYRQSLGQGLEFLIYFQGNSAPDKSGLPSDRFSAERTGGSVSTLTIQRTQQEDSAVYLCASSLRGGALDTQYFGPGTRLTVL.

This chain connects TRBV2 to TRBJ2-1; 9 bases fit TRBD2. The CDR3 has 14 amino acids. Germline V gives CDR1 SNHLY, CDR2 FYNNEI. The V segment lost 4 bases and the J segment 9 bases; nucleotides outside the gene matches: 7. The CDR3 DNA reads TGTGCCAGCAGTGCGGCGGGAGGGCCTAGTGAGCAGTTCTTC. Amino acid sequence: CASSAAGGPSEQFF.

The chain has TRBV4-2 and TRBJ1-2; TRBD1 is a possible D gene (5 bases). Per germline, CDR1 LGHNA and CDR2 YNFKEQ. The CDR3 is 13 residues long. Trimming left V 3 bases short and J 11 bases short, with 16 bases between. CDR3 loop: CASSQGQAEGYTF. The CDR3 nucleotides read TGTGCCAGCAGCCAGGGGCAGGCAGAAGGGTACACCTTC.

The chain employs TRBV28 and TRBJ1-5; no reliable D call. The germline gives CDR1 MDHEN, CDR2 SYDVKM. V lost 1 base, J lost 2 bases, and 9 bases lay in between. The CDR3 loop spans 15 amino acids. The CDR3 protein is CASSLSDSGNQPQHF. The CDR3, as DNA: TGTGCCAGCAGTTTATCGGACTCGGGCAATCAGCCCCAGCATTTT.

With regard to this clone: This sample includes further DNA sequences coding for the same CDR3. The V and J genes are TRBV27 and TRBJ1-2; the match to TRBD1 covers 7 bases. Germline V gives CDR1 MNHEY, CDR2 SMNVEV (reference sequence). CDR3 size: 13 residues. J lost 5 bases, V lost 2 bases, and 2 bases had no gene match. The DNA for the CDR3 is TGTGCCAGCAGTTTAAACAGGGGATATGGCTACACCTTC. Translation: CASSLNRGYGYTF.

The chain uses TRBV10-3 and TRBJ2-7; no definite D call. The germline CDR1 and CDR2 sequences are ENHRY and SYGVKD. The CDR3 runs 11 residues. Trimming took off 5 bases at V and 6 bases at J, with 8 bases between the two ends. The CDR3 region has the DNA TGTGCCATCAGTTGGCAGACCGAGCAGTACTTC. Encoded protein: CAISWQTEQYF.

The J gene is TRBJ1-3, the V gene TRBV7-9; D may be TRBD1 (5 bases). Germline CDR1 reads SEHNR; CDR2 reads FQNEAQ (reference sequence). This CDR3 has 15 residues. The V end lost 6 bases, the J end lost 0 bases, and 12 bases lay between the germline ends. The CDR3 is CASSFTGISGNTIYF. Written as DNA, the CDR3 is TGTGCCAGCAGTTTCACAGGTATCTCTGGAAACACCATATATTTT.

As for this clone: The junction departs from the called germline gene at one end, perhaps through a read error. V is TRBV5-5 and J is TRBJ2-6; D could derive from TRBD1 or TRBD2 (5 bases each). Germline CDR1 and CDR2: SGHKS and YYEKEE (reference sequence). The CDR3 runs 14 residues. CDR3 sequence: CASSLDFPGPSAPF. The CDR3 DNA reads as TGTGCCAGCAGCTTGGACTTCCCGGGGCCTTCGGCTCCTTTC.

CDR3 in DNA: TGTGCCAGCAGCCGAACCACCGGGACAGGGCTCGAAGCTTTCTTT. Amino acids: CASSRTTGTGLEAFF. This chain connects TRBV11-2 to TRBJ1-1; TRBD1 matches at 9 bases. The germline V gene encodes CDR1 SGHAT and CDR2 FQNNGV. J gave up 8 bases and V 5 bases, and 12 bases lay outside the gene matches. There are 15 residues in the CDR3.

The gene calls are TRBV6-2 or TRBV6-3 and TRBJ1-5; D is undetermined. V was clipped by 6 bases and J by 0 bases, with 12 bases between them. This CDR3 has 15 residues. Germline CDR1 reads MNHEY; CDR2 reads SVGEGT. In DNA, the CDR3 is TGTGCCAGCAGCCTTGGACGGCTTAGCAATCAGCCCCAGCATTTT. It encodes CASSLGRLSNQPQHF.